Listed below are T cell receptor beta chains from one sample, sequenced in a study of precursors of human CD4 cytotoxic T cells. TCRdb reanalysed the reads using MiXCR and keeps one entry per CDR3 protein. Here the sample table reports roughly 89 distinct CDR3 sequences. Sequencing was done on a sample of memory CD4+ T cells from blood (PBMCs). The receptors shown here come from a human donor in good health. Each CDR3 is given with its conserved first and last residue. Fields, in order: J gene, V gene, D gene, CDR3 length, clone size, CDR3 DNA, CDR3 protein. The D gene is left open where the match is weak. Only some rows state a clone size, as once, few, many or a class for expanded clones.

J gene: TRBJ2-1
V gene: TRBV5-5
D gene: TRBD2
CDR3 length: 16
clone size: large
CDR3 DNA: TGTGCCAGCAGCTCGGGTCTAGCGGGGGGAATGCTGGTGCAGTTCTTC
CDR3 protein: CASSSGLAGGMLVQFF

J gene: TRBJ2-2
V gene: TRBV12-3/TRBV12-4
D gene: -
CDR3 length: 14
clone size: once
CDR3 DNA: TGTACCAGCAGCTTAGGACCTCCTCCCGGGGAGCTGTTTTTT
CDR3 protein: CTSSLGPPPGELFF

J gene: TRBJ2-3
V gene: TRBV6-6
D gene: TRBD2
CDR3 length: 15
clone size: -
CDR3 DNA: TGTGCCAGCAGTCGTCTTGTCGGGGGGGGTGATACGCAGTATTTT
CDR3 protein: CASSRLVGGGDTQYF

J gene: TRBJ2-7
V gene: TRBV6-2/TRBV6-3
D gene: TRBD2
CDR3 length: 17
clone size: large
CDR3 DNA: TGTGCCAGCCTTCATAGGCCTGATCTAGCGGGGGGCGACGAGCAGTACTTC
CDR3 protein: CASLHRPDLAGGDEQYF

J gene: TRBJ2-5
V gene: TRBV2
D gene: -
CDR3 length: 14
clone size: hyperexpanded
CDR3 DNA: TGTGCCAGCAGTGAGGGCCGTCAAGGGGAGACCCAGTACTTC
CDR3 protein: CASSEGRQGETQYF

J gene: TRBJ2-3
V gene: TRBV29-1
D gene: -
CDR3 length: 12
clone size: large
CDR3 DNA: TGCAGCGTTACGGGGGGCACAGATACGCAGTATTTT
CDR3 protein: CSVTGGTDTQYF

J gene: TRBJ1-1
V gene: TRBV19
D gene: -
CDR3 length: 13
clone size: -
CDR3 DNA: TGTGCCACCAGAACCACAGGGTACGCTGAAGCTTTCTTT
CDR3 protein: CATRTTGYAEAFF

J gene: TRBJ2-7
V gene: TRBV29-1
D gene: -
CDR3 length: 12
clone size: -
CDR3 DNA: TGCAGCGTCAATCTCGGACGGGGCGAGCAGTACTTC
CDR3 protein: CSVNLGRGEQYF

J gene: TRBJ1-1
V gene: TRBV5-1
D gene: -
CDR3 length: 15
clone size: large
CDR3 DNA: TGCGCCAGCAGCTTGTTTTCTCAGGGGAACACTGAAGCTTTCTTT
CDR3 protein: CASSLFSQGNTEAFF

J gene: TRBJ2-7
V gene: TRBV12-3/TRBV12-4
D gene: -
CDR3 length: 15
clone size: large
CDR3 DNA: TGTGCCAGCAGTTTAGCGGGGGGGCCAACCTACGAGCAGTACTTC
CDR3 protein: CASSLAGGPTYEQYF

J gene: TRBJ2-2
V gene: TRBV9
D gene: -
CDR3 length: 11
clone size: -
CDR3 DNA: TGTGCCAGCAGCGTAGGCGCAGGGCTGTTTTTT
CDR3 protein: CASSVGAGLFF

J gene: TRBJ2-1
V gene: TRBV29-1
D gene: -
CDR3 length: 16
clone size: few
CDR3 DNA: TGCAGCGCCCCCCTGTTGGCAACCAGCTCCTACAATGAGCAGTTCTTC
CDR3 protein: CSAPLLATSSYNEQFF

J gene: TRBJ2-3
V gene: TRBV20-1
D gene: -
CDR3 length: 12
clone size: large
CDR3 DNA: TGCAGTGCTACACAGGGCACAGATACGCAGTATTTT
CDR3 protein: CSATQGTDTQYF

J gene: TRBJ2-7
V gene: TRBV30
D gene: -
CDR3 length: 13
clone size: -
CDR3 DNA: TGTGCCTGGAGTGTACGGGACACCTACGAGCAGTACTTC
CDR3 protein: CAWSVRDTYEQYF

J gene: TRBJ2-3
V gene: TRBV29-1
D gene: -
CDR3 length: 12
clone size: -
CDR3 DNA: TGCAGCGTCACAGGGTCCACAAATACGCAGTATTTT
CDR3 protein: CSVTGSTNTQYF

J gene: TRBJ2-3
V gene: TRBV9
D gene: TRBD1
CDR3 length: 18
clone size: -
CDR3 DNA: TGTGCCAGCAGCGCGCGAAGGGGGCGGGTGATGTCTGGGGATACGCAGTATTTT
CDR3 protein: CASSARRGRVMSGDTQYF

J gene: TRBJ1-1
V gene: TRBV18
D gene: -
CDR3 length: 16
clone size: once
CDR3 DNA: TGTGCCAGCTCACCACGGGGGCGGGGGTCGAACACTGAAGCTTTCTTT
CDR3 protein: CASSPRGRGSNTEAFF

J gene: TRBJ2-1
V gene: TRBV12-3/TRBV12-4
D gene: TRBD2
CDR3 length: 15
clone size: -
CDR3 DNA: TGTGCCAGCAGTTTTTTAGCGGGAGGGGTTAATGAGCAGTTCTTC
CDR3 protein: CASSFLAGGVNEQFF

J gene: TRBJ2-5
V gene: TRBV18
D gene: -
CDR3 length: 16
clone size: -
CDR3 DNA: TGTGCCAGCTCACCAATCCTGGGACCGTCTGAGGAGACCCAGTACTTC
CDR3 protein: CASSPILGPSEETQYF

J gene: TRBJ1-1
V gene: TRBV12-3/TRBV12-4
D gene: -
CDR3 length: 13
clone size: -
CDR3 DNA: TGTGCCAGCAGATTATCTGGGGGGCGACAGGCTTTCTTT
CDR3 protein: CASRLSGGRQAFF